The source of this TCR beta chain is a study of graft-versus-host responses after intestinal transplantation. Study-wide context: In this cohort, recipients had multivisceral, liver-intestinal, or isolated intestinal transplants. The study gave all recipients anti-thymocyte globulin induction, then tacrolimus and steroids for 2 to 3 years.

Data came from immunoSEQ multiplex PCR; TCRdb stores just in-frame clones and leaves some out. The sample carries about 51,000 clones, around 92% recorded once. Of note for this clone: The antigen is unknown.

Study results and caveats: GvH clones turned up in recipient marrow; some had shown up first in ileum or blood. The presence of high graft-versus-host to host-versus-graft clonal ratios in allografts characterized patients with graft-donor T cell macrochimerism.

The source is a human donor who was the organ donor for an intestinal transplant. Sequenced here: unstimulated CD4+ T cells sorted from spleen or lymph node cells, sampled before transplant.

CDR3 DNA: TGTGCCAGCAGTTTACGCGGTGAAGCTTTCTTT. It is translated as CASSLRGEAFF. The rearrangement links TRBV28 to TRBJ1-1; D remains ambiguous. The CDR3 runs to 11 residues. CDR1 and CDR2 from the germline V gene are MDHEN and SYDVKM. V dropped 2 bases and J dropped 7 bases, with 5 bases sitting between them.